These T cell receptor beta chains were read from a single sample in a study of T cells in Graves' hyperthyroidism and ophthalmopathy. TCRdb redid the calling of the multiplex PCR reads with MiXCR, one entry per CDR3 protein. Of fewer than 700,000 distinct CDR3 sequences listed, around 16% are singletons. The material sequenced was blood. Receptor source: a woman aged 25 to 45 with Graves' hyperthyroidism. Both conserved end residues are part of each CDR3. D genes are given only for firm matches. Only part of the rows carry a size: once, few, many, or a class if the clone is expanded.

abundance,v_gene,j_gene,d_gene,CDR3nt,CDR3aa
NA,TRBV25-1,TRBJ1-3,TRBD1,TGTGCCAGCAGTGAAGCCGACAGGGCTGGAAACACCATATATTTT,CASSEADRAGNTIYF
many,TRBV7-2,TRBJ2-7,NA,TGTGCCAGCAGCCGGGACTCCCACGAGCAGTACTTC,CASSRDSHEQYF
few,TRBV6-1,TRBJ2-7,NA,TGTGCCAGCAAAACGGGGTTTGGCTCCTACGAGCAGTACTTC,CASKTGFGSYEQYF
NA,TRBV9,TRBJ2-2,TRBD1,TGTGCCAGCAGCGCCCTGGGGACAGGGAACACCGGGGAGCTGTTTTTT,CASSALGTGNTGELFF
many,TRBV28,TRBJ1-5,TRBD1,TGTGCCAGCAGTTTACACAAAGCTCGACAGGGGGCGGGCCAAGGCAATCAGCCCCAGCATTTT,CASSLHKARQGAGQGNQPQHF
many,TRBV15,TRBJ1-4,TRBD1,TGTGCCACCAGCAGACTAGGACAGGTGGATGAAAAACTGTTTTTT,CATSRLGQVDEKLFF
NA,TRBV4-1,TRBJ2-5,TRBD2,TGCGCCAGCAGCGTTAAAGCGGGAGTCGAAGAGACCCAGTACTTC,CASSVKAGVEETQYF
NA,TRBV5-4,TRBJ2-6,TRBD1,TGCGCCAGCAGCTTGGCTAGGGACAGGGGAAAGTCTGGGGCCAACGTCCTGACTTTC,CASSLARDRGKSGANVLTF
few,TRBV7-3,TRBJ2-5,TRBD1,TGTGCCAGCAGCTCATCAGGGGGCCAAGAGACCCTGTACTTC,CASSSSGGQETLYF
many,TRBV11-2,TRBJ2-2,NA,TGTGCCAGCAGCGAGGCTACCGGGAGTCTAACCGGGGAGCTGTTTTTT,CASSEATGSLTGELFF
NA,TRBV12-3/TRBV12-4,TRBJ2-5,TRBD2,TGTGCCAGCAGTCCGGGACTAGCGGGAGGGGGGGGGGAGACCCAGTACTTC,CASSPGLAGGGGETQYF
NA,TRBV12-3/TRBV12-4,TRBJ1-5,NA,TGTGCCAGCAGTTTAGGCTTGACAGGAGACAATCAGCCCCAGCATTTT,CASSLGLTGDNQPQHF
NA,TRBV9,TRBJ2-1,TRBD2,TGTGCCAGCAGCGTAGGGGGGACTAGCGGGGGGGTTGAGTTCTTC,CASSVGGTSGGVEFF
NA,TRBV9,TRBJ1-5,NA,TGTGCCAGCAGCGCGAATAGCAATCAGCCCCAGCATTTT,CASSANSNQPQHF
NA,TRBV29-1,TRBJ2-1,NA,TGCAGCGCCGGGGGACGGGAGAGTTACAATGAGCAGTTCTTC,CSAGGRESYNEQFF
many,TRBV5-1,TRBJ2-3,NA,TGCGCCAGCAGCTTTCAGGAGGCGCTCAGCACAGATACGCAGTATTTT,CASSFQEALSTDTQYF
NA,TRBV19,TRBJ2-3,TRBD2,TGTGCCAGTCGCACGACTAGCGGGAGAAATACGCAGTATTTT,CASRTTSGRNTQYF
few,TRBV27,TRBJ2-7,TRBD1,TGTGCCAGCAGTTTAATGGGGACAGGGTGGGACGAGCAGTACTTC,CASSLMGTGWDEQYF
few,TRBV19,TRBJ2-1,TRBD2,TGTGCCAGTAGTCCTAGCGGATGGTCCTACAATGAGCAGTTCTTC,CASSPSGWSYNEQFF
NA,TRBV6-2/TRBV6-3,TRBJ1-3,NA,TGTGCCAGCACCTACCCGGGGATCAACTCTGGAAACACCGTATATTTT,CASTYPGINSGNTVYF
NA,TRBV20-1,TRBJ2-1,TRBD2,TGCAGTGCTAGAGATATTCTAGCGGGAAACTACAATGAGCAGTTCTTC,CSARDILAGNYNEQFF
few,TRBV30,TRBJ1-5,NA,TGTGCCTGGAGGAAAGGGAATAGCAATCAGCCCCAGCATTTT,CAWRKGNSNQPQHF
NA,TRBV27,TRBJ1-4,NA,TGTGCCAGCTGGGGGGGCGGAAAACTGTTTTTT,CASWGGGKLFF
NA,TRBV5-4,TRBJ2-3,NA,TGTGCCAGCAGCTTGGCCTGGACAGACACAGATACGCAGTATTTT,CASSLAWTDTDTQYF
many,TRBV27,TRBJ1-5,NA,TGTGCCAGCAGTTTATCGATTGGTTTCAATCAGCCCCAGCATTTT,CASSLSIGFNQPQHF
NA,TRBV2,TRBJ2-7,NA,TGTGCCAGTCTTGGGCCCCCAACTCACGAGCAGTACTTC,CASLGPPTHEQYF
many,TRBV6-1,TRBJ2-1,NA,TGTGCCAGCAGTGAATACTTAAGACCCCCTAACAATGAGCAGTTCTTC,CASSEYLRPPNNEQFF
many,TRBV11-2,TRBJ1-1,NA,TGTGCCAGCAGCTTAGAAAGGAACACTGAAGCTTTCTTT,CASSLERNTEAFF